Following are 10 T cell receptor beta chains from one sample sequenced in a study of memory CD4+ T cells and cytomegalovirus serostatus. The sort gate was single viable CD3+CD4+CD8-CD45RO+ cells for memory CD4+ T cells. Sequenced by immunoSEQ multiplex PCR; TCRdb stores in-frame clones only, minus some. The sample has 85,000 to 100,000 clones; under 90% are singletons. The specimen was memory CD4+ T cells from blood. These receptors originate from an adult in good health and CMV-seropositive.

The chain links TRBV5-1 to TRBJ1-1; possible D gene TRBD1, 6 bases. The CDR3 extends over 15 amino acids. Trimming took off 0 bases at V and 0 bases at J, with 9 bases between the two ends. Germline assignment: CDR1 SGHRS and CDR2 YFSETQ. The CDR3, as DNA: TGCGCCAGCAGCTTGGTCACAGGGCTGAACACTGAAGCTTTCTTT. Amino acid sequence: CASSLVTGLNTEAFF.

This chain joins TRBV4-2 and TRBJ2-1; the D is unclear. CDR3 length equals 13 residues. Deletions cut 1 base from V and 6 bases from J, with 7 bases between. The germline gives CDR1 LGHNA, CDR2 YNFKEQ. The CDR3 reads CASSQGGRNEQFF. The DNA of the CDR3 is TGTGCCAGCAGCCAAGGTGGCCGCAATGAGCAGTTCTTC.

This clone was recorded a few times. This chain joins TRBV13 and TRBJ2-3; 13 bases are shared with TRBD2. The CDR3 is made up of 18 amino acids. V dropped 5 bases and J dropped 0; count of bases not matched to a gene: 8. Per germline, CDR1 PRHDT and CDR2 FYEKMQ (reference sequence). CDR3 amino acids: CASSPRLAGGPSTDTQYF. The CDR3 DNA reads TGTGCCAGCAGCCCTCGACTAGCGGGAGGCCCTAGCACAGATACGCAGTATTTT.

V is TRBV7-9 and J is TRBJ2-3; 7 bases line up with TRBD1. Unmatched junction bases numbered 4, after V lost 2 bases and J lost 2 bases. The CDR3 runs to 15 residues. Germline V gene sequence: CDR1 SEHNR, CDR2 FQNEAQ (reference sequence). This chain's CDR3 is CASSLRDSHTDTQYF. In DNA form, the CDR3 reads TGTGCCAGCAGCTTAAGGGACAGCCACACAGATACGCAGTATTTT.

This chain joins TRBV25-1 and TRBJ1-5; no clear D. Germline V gene data show CDR1 as MGHDK and CDR2 as SYGVNS. CDR3 length: 14 residues. V dropped 3 bases and J dropped 7 bases, with 13 bases sitting between them. The CDR3 DNA reads TGTGCCAGCAGTGAGGCAGTGGGCGACCAGCCCCAGCATTTT. It is translated as CASSEAVGDQPQHF. Full variable domain (remainder filled in from reference TRBV25-1 and TRBJ1-5): EADIYQTPRYLVIGTGKKITLECSQTMGHDKMYWYQQDPGMELHLIHYSYGVNSTEKGDLSSESTVSRIRTEHFPLTLESARPSHTSQYLCASSEAVGDQPQHFGDGTRLSIL.

This rearrangement joins TRBV5-1 to TRBJ2-7; D is ambiguous. V lost 4 bases and J lost 0, with 11 bases in between. The CDR3 loop spans 14 amino acids. Germline V CDR1 and CDR2: SGHRS, YFSETQ. The CDR3 region is CASSPQVISYEQYF. The CDR3 DNA sequence: TGCGCCAGCAGCCCCCAGGTAATCTCCTACGAGCAGTACTTC. Variable domain in full (rest from reference TRBV5-1 and TRBJ2-7): KAGVTQTPRYLIKTRGQQVTLSCSPISGHRSVSWYQQTPGQGLQFLFEYFSETQRNKGNFPGRFSGRQFSNSRSEMNVSTLELGDSALYLCASSPQVISYEQYFGPGTRLTVT.

The V gene is TRBV7-6, the J gene TRBJ1-3; D is ambiguous. This CDR3 comprises 15 residues. The ends were cut back, 0 bases at V and 4 bases at J, with 10 bases in the middle. The V gene's germline CDR1 is SGHVS and CDR2 FNYEAQ. The CDR3 reads CASSLAFGHGNTIYF. The DNA of the CDR3 is TGTGCCAGCAGCTTAGCGTTTGGTCACGGAAACACCATATATTTT. Looking up the rest from reference TRBV7-6 and TRBJ1-3 gives the full variable domain: GAGVSQSPRYKVTKRGQDVALRCDPISGHVSLYWYRQALGQGPEFLTYFNYEAQQDKSGLPNDRFSAERPEGSISTLTIQRTEQRDSAMYRCASSLAFGHGNTIYFGEGSWLTVV.

The chain recombines TRBV7-2 with TRBJ2-6; a possible D gene is TRBD2 (6 bases). CDR3 length equals 15 residues. Germline loops: CDR1 SGHTA, CDR2 FQGNSA. V shed 3 bases and J shed 4 bases, with 10 bases lying between them. CDR3 in amino acids: CASSFQGLGANVLTF. The DNA for the CDR3 is TGTGCCAGCAGCTTCCAGGGACTGGGGGCCAACGTCCTGACTTTC.

V and J are TRBV5-1 and TRBJ1-4, with 8 nucleotides matching TRBD1. The germline gives CDR1 SGHRS, CDR2 YFSETQ. The CDR3 has 16 amino acids. Unmatched junction bases numbered 6, after V lost 0 bases and J lost 5 bases. Written as DNA, the CDR3 is TGCGCCAGCAGCTTGGAGCCAGGGGGCGGAAATGAAAAACTGTTTTTT. It encodes CASSLEPGGGNEKLFF. The full variable domain, in which reference TRBV5-1 and TRBJ1-4 provide the parts outside the CDR3, is KAGVTQTPRYLIKTRGQQVTLSCSPISGHRSVSWYQQTPGQGLQFLFEYFSETQRNKGNFPGRFSGRQFSNSRSEMNVSTLELGDSALYLCASSLEPGGGNEKLFFGSGTQLSVL.

The chain combines TRBV5-1 with TRBJ2-3; no reliable D call. The CDR3 extends over 14 amino acids. The V end lost 0 bases, the J end lost 2 bases, and 7 bases lay between the germline ends. Germline V gives CDR1 SGHRS, CDR2 YFSETQ. CDR3 DNA sequence: TGCGCCAGCAGCTTGGAGGTACTCACAGATACGCAGTATTTT. It translates to CASSLEVLTDTQYF.